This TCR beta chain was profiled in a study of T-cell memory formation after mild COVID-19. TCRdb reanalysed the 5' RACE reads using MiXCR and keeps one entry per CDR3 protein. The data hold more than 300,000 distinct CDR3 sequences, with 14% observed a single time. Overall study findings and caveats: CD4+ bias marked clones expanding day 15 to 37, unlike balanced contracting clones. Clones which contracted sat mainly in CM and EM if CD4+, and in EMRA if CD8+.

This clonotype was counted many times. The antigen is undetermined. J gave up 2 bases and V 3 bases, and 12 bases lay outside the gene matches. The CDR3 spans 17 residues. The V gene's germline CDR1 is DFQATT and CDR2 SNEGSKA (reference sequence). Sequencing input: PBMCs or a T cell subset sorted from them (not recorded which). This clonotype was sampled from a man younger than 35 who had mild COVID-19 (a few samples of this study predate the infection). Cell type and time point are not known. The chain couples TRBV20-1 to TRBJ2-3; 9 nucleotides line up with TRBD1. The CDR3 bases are TGCAGTGCTAGTCCTGCCCACGGGACAGGGTCCACAGATACGCAGTATTTT. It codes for CSASPAHGTGSTDTQYF.